The clone carrying this T cell receptor (beta chain) showed up many times. What it binds is not known. MiXCR, applied by TCRdb to the RT-PCR reads, yields one record per CDR3 protein. The sample records 560,000 or so distinct CDR3 sequences, 6.5% to 8% being singletons. V was clipped by 1 base and J by 6 bases, with 7 bases between them. This CDR3 region has 13 residues. This sample is part of a study of response to subunit inactivated influenza vaccine. Findings of the study overall: That few new T cells are recruited by each seasonal influenza vaccination was the authors' suggestion.

This specimen consisted of PBMCs from blood, obtained around 25 months after vaccination. The clonotype comes from a man aged 50 to 69 who received an inactivated influenza vaccine. V and J are TRBV12-3 or TRBV12-4 and TRBJ2-1; D uncertain. Here the CDR3 reads CASSLDHGNEQFF. The CDR3, as DNA: TGTGCCAGCAGTTTAGACCACGGCAATGAGCAGTTCTTC.